What follows are 24 T cell receptor beta chains derived from one specimen sequenced in a study of STAT3 mutations in large granular lymphocyte leukemia. The protocol was immunoSEQ multiplex PCR, while the TCRdb copy is restricted to in-frame clones and leaves out a portion. The sample has 1,500 to 2,000 clones, 55% to 80% seen once. Overall study results and limits: Every T-cell large granular lymphocyte leukemia patient had at least one immunodominant TCR beta clonotype.

Their recognized antigens are unknown. Input material: peripheral blood mononuclear cells. The source is a man aged 55-75 years with T-cell large granular lymphocyte leukemia. Some clones in this sample may be carry-over from other donors' samples.

The chain carries TRBV4-3 and TRBJ1-5; D not resolved. The CDR3 spans 15 residues. V lost 1 base and J lost 7, with 14 bases in between. Germline V gene data show CDR1 as LGHNA and CDR2 as YSLEER. The CDR3 here is CASSQVYVPGQPQHF. The CDR3 DNA follows: TGCGCCAGCAGCCAAGTCTATGTCCCGGGACAGCCCCAGCATTTT.

The chain carries TRBV18 and TRBJ2-1; D ambiguous. The germline gives CDR1 KGHSH, CDR2 LQKENI. V lost 0 bases, J lost 3 bases, and 6 bases lay in between. This CDR3 region has 14 residues. DNA for the CDR3: TGTGCCAGCTCACCACCTCAGAACTACAATGAGCAGTTCTTC. Its translation: CASSPPQNYNEQFF.

This clone was recorded only once. The CDR3 bases are TGTGCCAGCAGCTCCCCGGGGACCAAAGCTAACTATGGCTACACCTTC. Protein sequence: CASSSPGTKANYGYTF. The chain uses TRBV5-4 and TRBJ1-2, with D possibly TRBD1 on 5 matching bases. This CDR3 contains 16 residues. Trimming took 3 bases from V and 0 from J, leaving 15 bases between them. The germline V gene has CDR1 SGHNT and CDR2 YYREEE (reference sequence).

The CDR3 spells CASSLDGQGPYGYTF. The CDR3 DNA reads as TGTGCCAGCAGCTTGGACGGACAGGGCCCCTATGGCTACACCTTC. The chain links TRBV5-4 to TRBJ1-2; 8 bases fit TRBD1. The V segment lost 0 bases and the J segment 4 bases; nucleotides outside the gene matches: 5. Germline assignment: CDR1 SGHNT and CDR2 YYREEE (reference sequence). The length of the CDR3 is 15 residues.

The chain is built from TRBV30 and TRBJ2-1; D remains unclear. CDR1 is GTSNPN and CDR2 is SVGIG in the germline V gene (reference sequence). The CDR3 is made up of 12 amino acids. The V gene lost 8 bases and the J gene lost 0 bases, with 8 bases spanning the gap. The DNA of the CDR3 is TGTGCCCGCCATAGCTCCTACAATGAGCAGTTCTTC. This sequence encodes CARHSSYNEQFF.

The gene calls are TRBV29-1 and TRBJ2-7, with TRBD1 matching 8 bases. The CDR3 has 14 amino acids. With 5 bases clipped from V and 1 base from J, the junction kept 7 bases outside the gene matches. Germline assignment: CDR1 SQVTM and CDR2 ANQGSEA. The chain's CDR3 is CSVSQGARSYEQYF. Written as DNA, the CDR3 is TGCAGCGTTTCCCAGGGGGCCCGATCCTACGAGCAGTACTTC.

This sequence joins TRBV9 and TRBJ2-7; D uncertain. With 0 bases removed from V and 0 bases from J, the gap between germline ends came to 7 bases. CDR1 is SGDLS and CDR2 is YYNGEE in the germline V gene. The length of the CDR3 is 14 residues. The CDR3, as DNA: TGTGCCAGCAGCGTAGAGTGGAGCTCCTACGAGCAGTACTTC. Its translation is CASSVEWSSYEQYF.

The gene calls are TRBV7-9 and TRBJ2-5; TRBD2 agrees at 11 bases. Germline V lookup: CDR1 SEHNR, CDR2 FQNEAQ (reference sequence). The CDR3 runs 16 residues. The V segment lost 4 bases and the J segment 2 bases; nucleotides outside the gene matches: 6. DNA of the CDR3: TGTGCCAGCAGCTCCACCCGGACTAGCGGGCAAGAGACCCAGTACTTC. Translation: CASSSTRTSGQETQYF.

V usage is TRBV30 and J usage is TRBJ2-1; 15 bases are shared with TRBD2. The V segment lost 5 bases and the J segment 1 base; nucleotides outside the gene matches: 6. Germline CDR1 reads GTSNPN; CDR2 reads SVGIG (reference sequence). This CDR3 region has 17 residues. The CDR3 region has the DNA TGTGCCTGGGGGACTAGCGGGGGGTTGGGGTCCTACAATGAGCAGTTCTTC. Its protein is CAWGTSGGLGSYNEQFF.

This clone was seen once. The J gene is TRBJ2-7, the V gene TRBV18; unclear D gene. The CDR3 length is 13 residues. V lost 0 bases and J lost 4, with 7 bases in between. Germline values: CDR1 KGHSH, CDR2 LQKENI. The CDR3 DNA is TGTGCCAGCTCACCACCGAGCGCATACGAGCAGTACTTC. Translation: CASSPPSAYEQYF.

The J gene is TRBJ2-5, the V gene TRBV29-1; TRBD1 matches at 8 bases. Germline CDR1 is SQVTM and CDR2 is ANQGSEA. V trimming: 8 bases; J trimming: 4 bases; junction bases outside the gene matches: 12. The CDR3 extends over 14 amino acids. This CDR3 reads CSTRQGLRRETQYF. CDR3 nucleotide sequence: TGCAGCACTAGACAGGGGCTGAGGCGAGAGACCCAGTACTTC. Complete variable domain (other parts from reference TRBV29-1 and TRBJ2-5): SAVISQKPSRDICQRGTSLTIQCQVDSQVTMMFWYRQQPGQSLTLIATANQGSEATYESGFVIDKFPISRPNLTFSTLTVSNMSPEDSSIYLCSTRQGLRRETQYFGPGTRLLVL.

This sequence joins TRBV6-5 and TRBJ2-7; D possibly corresponds to TRBD1 (6 bases). Trimming cost V 2 bases and J 6 bases, with 14 bases left between them. The CDR3 loop spans 14 amino acids. In germline, CDR1 is MNHEY, CDR2 SVGAGI. CDR3 sequence (DNA): TGTGCCAGCAGTTACACCGGACAGCTGACCGAGCAGTACTTC. The encoded protein is CASSYTGQLTEQYF.

The chain carries TRBV23-1 and TRBJ2-7, with TRBD1 identical over 8 bases. TRBV23-1 is known as an ORF, though its function is uncertain. CDR3 length equals 15 residues. V shed 7 bases, J shed 3 bases, and the junction held 11 bases outside the gene matches. The CDR3 DNA is TGCGCCAGCAAAGGACAGGGATTGAAATGCTACGAGCAGTACTTC. Protein: CASKGQGLKCYEQYF.

The chain joins TRBV18 to TRBJ1-6, with 9 nucleotides matching TRBD1. The V segment lost 3 bases and the J segment 9 bases; nucleotides outside the gene matches: 6. The germline gives CDR1 KGHSH, CDR2 LQKENI. The CDR3 is 15 residues long. The CDR3 region has the DNA TGTGCCAGCTCACCGGGGACAGGGAAGGTTTCACCCCTCCACTTT. This gives the protein CASSPGTGKVSPLHF.

The CDR3 is CASGPIFGQYF. CDR3 nucleotides: TGTGCTAGTGGTCCAATCTTTGGGCAGTACTTC. The rearrangement links TRBV12-5 to TRBJ2-7; D is undetermined. This CDR3 is built from 11 residues. V was shortened by 5 bases and J by 9 bases, with 11 bases between the two germline ends. Germline values: CDR1 LGHNT, CDR2 FRNRAP.

The genes are TRBV5-1 and TRBJ1-2, with TRBD1 matching 7 bases. J gave up 7 bases and V 0 bases, and 3 bases lay outside the gene matches. This CDR3 contains 13 residues. CDR1 SGHRS and CDR2 YFSETQ come from the germline V gene. The CDR3: CASSLEGASGYTF. CDR3 DNA: TGCGCCAGCAGCTTGGAGGGGGCCAGTGGCTACACCTTC. Full variable domain (rest looked up from reference TRBV5-1 and TRBJ1-2): KAGVTQTPRYLIKTRGQQVTLSCSPISGHRSVSWYQQTPGQGLQFLFEYFSETQRNKGNFPGRFSGRQFSNSRSEMNVSTLELGDSALYLCASSLEGASGYTFGSGTRLTVV.

The rearrangement joins TRBV5-1 to TRBJ1-2, with 7 bases that match TRBD1. This CDR3 has 14 amino acids. In germline, CDR1 is SGHRS, CDR2 YFSETQ. Trimming at V came to 4 bases and at J to 6 bases, leaving 9 bases not matched to a gene. The CDR3 protein is CASSTRDSRHGYTF. Here the CDR3 DNA reads TGCGCCAGCAGCACCCGGGACAGTCGTCATGGCTACACCTTC.

This chain uses TRBV30 with TRBJ1-6, with D perhaps matching TRBD1 (5 bases). V dropped 0 bases and J dropped 9 bases, with 15 bases sitting between them. The CDR3 extends over 15 amino acids. Per the germline V gene, CDR1 is GTSNPN and CDR2 is SVGIG (reference sequence). The CDR3 bases are TGTGCCTGGAGTGTGGAAGGGACGTGGGGTTCACCCCTCCACTTT. Protein product: CAWSVEGTWGSPLHF.

The V and J genes are TRBV5-6 and TRBJ2-5, with TRBD1 identical over 7 bases. This CDR3 contains 14 residues. The germline V gene has CDR1 SGHDT and CDR2 YYEEEE. Unmatched junction bases numbered 0, after V lost 1 base and J lost 0 bases. The CDR3 here is CASSLRGHQETQYF. In nucleotides, the CDR3 is TGTGCCAGCAGCTTGAGGGGGCACCAAGAGACCCAGTACTTC.

This clone was counted between two and nine times. The chain recombines TRBV11-2 with TRBJ2-3, with D possibly being TRBD1 or TRBD2 (5 bases each). CDR1 SGHAT and CDR2 FQNNGV come from the germline V gene. There are 15 residues in the CDR3. Trimming pared 1 base from V and 2 bases from J, leaving 10 bases between. The DNA for the CDR3 is TGTGCCAGCAGCTTAGCGGGACGGTCCACAGATACGCAGTATTTT. Its translation: CASSLAGRSTDTQYF.

The chain uses TRBV5-4 and TRBJ1-2; D gene ambiguous. Germline CDR1 is SGHNT and CDR2 is YYREEE (reference sequence). The ends were cut back, 0 bases at V and 8 bases at J, with 8 bases in the middle. The CDR3 length is 12 residues. CDR3 DNA: TGTGCCAGCAGCTTGGTGGAGAAGGGCTACACCTTC. Translated, it gives CASSLVEKGYTF.

This chain joins TRBV7-9 and TRBJ1-4; the D gene is possibly TRBD1 (6 bases). The germline V and J ends were trimmed by 4 bases and 6 bases, with 18 bases remaining between them. Germline-derived CDR1 and CDR2 are SEHNR and FQNEAQ (reference sequence). The CDR3 has 16 amino acids. The CDR3 here is CASSSPAPPGDEKLFF. CDR3 nucleotides: TGTGCCAGCAGCTCCCCGGCCCCTCCAGGGGATGAAAAACTGTTTTTT.

This clone was found a few times. The genes are TRBV10-3 and TRBJ1-2; tentatively, D is TRBD1 (5 bases). The CDR3 consists of 14 residues. V lost 2 bases to trimming and J lost 5 bases, with 12 bases between them. The V gene's germline CDR1 is ENHRY and CDR2 SYGVKD. The CDR3 sequence: CAISEGQGPYGYTF. DNA for the CDR3: TGTGCCATCAGTGAGGGGCAGGGTCCTTATGGCTACACCTTC.

The rearrangement joins TRBV30 to TRBJ1-5; D is uncertain. This CDR3 spans 14 amino acids. CDR1 and CDR2 (germline): GTSNPN, SVGIG (reference sequence). V gave up 1 base and J gave up 3 bases, with 10 bases separating them. CDR3 DNA: TGTGCCTGGAGTGGCAACAGTCCCAATCAGCCCCAGCATTTT. Protein product: CAWSGNSPNQPQHF.